This entry lists 17 T cell receptor beta chains sequenced from one sample in a study of OX40 agonist ivuxolimab in advanced cancers. Repertoires were generated with immunoSEQ multiplex PCR, while TCRdb's copy carries only in-frame clones and drops some. The sample yields about 81,000 clones, approximately 94% seen once. The specimen comprised CD4+ or CD8+ T cells sorted from blood, sampled in a trial of the OX40 agonist ivuxolimab. The source of these receptors is an adult with an advanced solid tumor such as melanoma, head and neck, liver or kidney cancer.

The chain recombines TRBV7-9 with TRBJ1-2; D unresolved. In germline, CDR1 is SEHNR, CDR2 FQNEAQ (reference sequence). This CDR3 spans 14 amino acids. The ends were cut back, 0 bases at V and 2 bases at J, with 7 bases in the middle. The DNA for the CDR3 is TGTGCCAGCAGCTTAGCGATAGGGAACTATGGCTACACCTTC. Amino acids: CASSLAIGNYGYTF.

The chain has TRBV5-5 and TRBJ1-3; D possibly corresponds to TRBD1 (5 bases). V lost 0 bases, J lost 0 bases, and 10 bases lay in between. This CDR3 is built from 16 residues. Germline V gene data show CDR1 as SGHKS and CDR2 as YYEKEE (reference sequence). The CDR3 here is CASSLEGLTSGNTIYF. The CDR3 DNA reads TGTGCCAGCAGCTTGGAGGGGCTGACCTCTGGAAACACCATATATTTT.

This rearrangement joins TRBV4-1 to TRBJ2-7; D remains unclear. Germline V gene sequence: CDR1 MGHRA, CDR2 YSYEKL. This CDR3 has 16 residues. The V and J ends lost 2 bases and 1 base respectively, with 15 bases between them. CDR3 nucleotides: TGCGCCAGCAGCCAAACAATCGGACCAATTTCCTACGAGCAGTACTTC. Residues: CASSQTIGPISYEQYF.

A single count supports this clone. The chain recombines TRBV7-9 with TRBJ1-1; no firm D call. Trimming removed 2 bases at V and 2 bases at J, with 18 bases between. CDR1 and CDR2 from the germline V gene are SEHNR and FQNEAQ (reference sequence). This CDR3 comprises 17 residues. DNA for the CDR3: TGTGCCAGCAGCTTATTTTACTATAAGCAGAGTAACACTGAAGCTTTCTTT. It translates to CASSLFYYKQSNTEAFF.

The rearrangement uses TRBV6-6 and TRBJ1-2, with TRBD1 matching 8 bases. J was trimmed by 7 bases and V by 0 bases; bases with no gene match: 10. Germline assignment: CDR1 MNHNY and CDR2 SVGAGI (reference sequence). CDR3 length: 16 residues. The CDR3 DNA follows: TGTGCCAGCAGTTACTCCATAACAGGGGGGGAAGGTGGCTACACCTTC. Amino acids: CASSYSITGGEGGYTF.

V and J are TRBV5-6 and TRBJ2-7; the match to TRBD1 covers 7 bases. The CDR3 runs 13 residues. Trimming cost V 4 bases and J 3 bases; bases outside gene matches: 4. The V gene's germline CDR1 is SGHDT and CDR2 YYEEEE. In nucleotides, the CDR3 is TGTGCCAGCAGCGAACAGGGGTTCTACGAGCAGTACTTC. Translating it yields CASSEQGFYEQYF.

V and J are TRBV7-6 and TRBJ2-7, with TRBD1 as a possible D gene (6 bases). The CDR3 is 14 residues long. CDR1 and CDR2 from the germline V gene are SGHVS and FNYEAQ. Trimming took off 1 base at V and 3 bases at J, with 10 bases between the two ends. In DNA, the CDR3 is TGTGCCAGCAGCTTAGGACAGGAATACTACGAGCAGTACTTC. Protein sequence: CASSLGQEYYEQYF.

The J gene is TRBJ2-1, the V gene TRBV4-3, with 10 positions matching TRBD1. Germline loops: CDR1 LGHNA, CDR2 YSLEER. The V and J ends lost 2 bases and 8 bases, in that order; junction bases with no gene match: 12. The CDR3 loop spans 17 amino acids. In DNA, the CDR3 is TGCGCCAGCAGCCAACTTAGTACCGGGGACAGGGGTGATGAGCAGTTCTTC. Translating gives CASSQLSTGDRGDEQFF.

The V gene is TRBV7-2, the J gene TRBJ2-7, with 10 nucleotides matching TRBD1. V lost 5 bases to trimming and J lost 2 bases; unmatched junction nucleotides: 3. The CDR3 is 14 amino acids. From germline, CDR1 is SGHTA and CDR2 FQGNSA. The CDR3 bases are TGTGCCAGCAGCCGGGACAGGGGACCCTACGAGCAGTACTTC. Protein product: CASSRDRGPYEQYF.

This chain joins TRBV4-2 and TRBJ2-7, with a tentative D call TRBD2 (5 bases). The CDR3 is made up of 14 amino acids. V gave up 4 bases and J gave up 4 bases, with 14 bases separating them. Germline assignment: CDR1 LGHNA and CDR2 YNFKEQ. As DNA, the CDR3 is TGTGCCAGCAGCCCCCAACGGGAAGAGTACGAGCAGTACTTC. Translated: CASSPQREEYEQYF.

This clone was seen only once. The gene calls are TRBV4-1 and TRBJ2-5; D is unclear. The CDR3 contains 17 residues. Per the germline V gene, CDR1 is MGHRA and CDR2 is YSYEKL. The V and J ends lost 3 bases and 5 bases respectively, with 22 bases between them. The CDR3 bases are TGCGCCAGCAGCCACGGCACGTTTCGAGGATCGGAGGAGACCCAGTACTTC. Protein: CASSHGTFRGSEETQYF.

The chain links TRBV4-3 to TRBJ1-2; the D gene is possibly TRBD1 (6 bases). This CDR3 has 17 amino acids. Trimming removed 4 bases at V and 0 bases at J, with 18 bases between. CDR1 is LGHNA, CDR2 YSLEER, per germline. CDR3 nucleotides: TGCGCCAGCAGCCTTTCGACTCGACAGGTAGCTAACTATGGCTACACCTTC. It codes for CASSLSTRQVANYGYTF.

In its sample, this clone was seen once. The chain recombines TRBV29-1 with TRBJ1-2, with TRBD1 matching 8 bases. The germline CDR1 and CDR2 sequences are SQVTM and ANQGSEA. J gave up 5 bases and V 7 bases, and 6 bases lay outside the gene matches. The CDR3 sequence is 12 residues long. CDR3 DNA: TGCAGCGCTGACACAGGGGGGTATGGCTACACCTTC. It codes for CSADTGGYGYTF.

V usage is TRBV5-4 and J usage is TRBJ2-7; 8 bases agree with TRBD2. The CDR3 has 14 amino acids. With 4 bases clipped from V and 5 bases from J, the junction kept 8 bases outside the gene matches. Per germline, CDR1 SGHNT and CDR2 YYREEE (reference sequence). The chain's CDR3 is CASSDGGGTDEQYF. The CDR3 DNA is TGTGCCAGCAGCGACGGGGGGGGAACCGACGAGCAGTACTTC.

V usage is TRBV4-1 and J usage is TRBJ2-3; 9 bases are a match to TRBD1. The V and J ends lost 1 base and 2 bases, in that order; junction bases with no gene match: 7. Germline assignment: CDR1 MGHRA and CDR2 YSYEKL. The CDR3 extends over 17 amino acids. The CDR3 protein is CASSQGSDRGLTDTQYF. The CDR3 DNA follows: TGCGCCAGCAGCCAAGGCTCGGACAGGGGACTCACAGATACGCAGTATTTT.

The chain links TRBV7-6 to TRBJ2-7, with D possibly matching TRBD2 (7 bases). V lost 3 bases and J lost 10, with 19 bases in between. Germline V lookup: CDR1 SGHVS, CDR2 FNYEAQ. This CDR3 has 14 amino acids. Written as DNA, the CDR3 is TGTGCCAGCAGCTTTAAACAGGGTTCGGGGGGTCAGTACTTC. Protein: CASSFKQGSGGQYF.

V gene TRBV6-5 combines with J gene TRBJ1-1; the D is unclear. Trimming took off 2 bases at V and 0 bases at J, with 7 bases between the two ends. The CDR3 has 14 residues. Germline V gene sequence: CDR1 MNHEY, CDR2 SVGAGI. The chain's CDR3 is CASSYPGMNTEAFF. In DNA, the CDR3 is TGTGCCAGCAGTTACCCAGGAATGAACACTGAAGCTTTCTTT.